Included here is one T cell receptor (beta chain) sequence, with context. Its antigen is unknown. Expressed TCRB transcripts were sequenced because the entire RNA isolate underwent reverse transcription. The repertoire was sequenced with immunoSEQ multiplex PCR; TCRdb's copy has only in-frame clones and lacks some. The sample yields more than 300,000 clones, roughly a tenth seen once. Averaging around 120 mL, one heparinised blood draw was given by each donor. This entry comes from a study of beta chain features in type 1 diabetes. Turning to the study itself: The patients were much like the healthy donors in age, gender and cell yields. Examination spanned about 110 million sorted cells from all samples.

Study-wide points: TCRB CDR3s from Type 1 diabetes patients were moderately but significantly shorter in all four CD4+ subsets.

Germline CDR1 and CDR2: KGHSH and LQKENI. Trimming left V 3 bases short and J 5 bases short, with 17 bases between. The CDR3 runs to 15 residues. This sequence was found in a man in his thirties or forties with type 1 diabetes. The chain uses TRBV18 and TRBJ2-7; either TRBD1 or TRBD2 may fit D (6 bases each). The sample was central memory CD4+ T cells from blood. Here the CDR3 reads CASSPADGGLNEQYF. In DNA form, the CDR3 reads TGTGCCAGCTCACCGGCTGATGGGGGGCTAAACGAGCAGTACTTC.